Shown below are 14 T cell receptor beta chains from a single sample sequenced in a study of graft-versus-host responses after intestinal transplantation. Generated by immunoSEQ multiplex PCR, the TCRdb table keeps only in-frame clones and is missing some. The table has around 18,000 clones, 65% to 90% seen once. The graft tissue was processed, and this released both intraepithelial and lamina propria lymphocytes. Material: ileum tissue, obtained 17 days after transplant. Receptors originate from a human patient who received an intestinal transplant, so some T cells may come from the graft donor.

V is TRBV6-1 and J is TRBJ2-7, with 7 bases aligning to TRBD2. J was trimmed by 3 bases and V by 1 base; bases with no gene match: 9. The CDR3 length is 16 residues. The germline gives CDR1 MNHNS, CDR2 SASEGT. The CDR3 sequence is CASSEEEAGKVYEQYF. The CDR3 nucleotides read TGTGCCAGCAGTGAAGAGGAAGCGGGGAAGGTCTACGAGCAGTACTTC.

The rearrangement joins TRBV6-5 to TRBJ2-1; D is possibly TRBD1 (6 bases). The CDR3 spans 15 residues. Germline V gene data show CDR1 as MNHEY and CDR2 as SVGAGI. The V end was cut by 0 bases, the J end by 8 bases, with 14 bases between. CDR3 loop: CASSYSAGAFDEQFF. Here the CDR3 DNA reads TGTGCCAGCAGTTACTCGGCAGGGGCGTTCGATGAGCAGTTCTTC.

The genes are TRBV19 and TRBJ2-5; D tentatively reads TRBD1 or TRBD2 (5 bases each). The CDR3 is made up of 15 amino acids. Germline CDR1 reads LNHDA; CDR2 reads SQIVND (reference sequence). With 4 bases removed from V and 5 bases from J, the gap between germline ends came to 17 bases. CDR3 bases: TGTGCCAGTAGTAGGACCCGGGACCCAAGGGAGACCCAGTACTTC. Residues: CASSRTRDPRETQYF.

The DNA of the CDR3 is TGTGCCAGCAGTTTAGGTTTGTGGCTAGCGGGAGACCCTAGCACAGATACGCAGTATTTT. Amino acids: CASSLGLWLAGDPSTDTQYF. The rearrangement links TRBV27 to TRBJ2-3, with 10 bases matching TRBD2. CDR1 and CDR2 (germline): MNHEY, SMNVEV (reference sequence). The CDR3 loop spans 20 amino acids. Trimming took 2 bases from V and 0 from J; bases not matched to a gene: 14.

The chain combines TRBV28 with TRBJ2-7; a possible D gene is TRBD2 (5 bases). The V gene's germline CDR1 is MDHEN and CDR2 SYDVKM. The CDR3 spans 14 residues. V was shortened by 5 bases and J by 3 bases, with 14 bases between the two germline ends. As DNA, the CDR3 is TGTGCCAGCAGTCTTTATGGCGAGGGCTACGAGCAGTACTTC. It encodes CASSLYGEGYEQYF.

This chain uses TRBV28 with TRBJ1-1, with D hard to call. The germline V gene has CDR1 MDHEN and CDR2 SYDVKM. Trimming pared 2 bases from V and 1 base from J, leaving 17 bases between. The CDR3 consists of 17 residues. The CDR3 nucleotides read TGTGCCAGCAGTTTAGGGCTGGATCTCCGGGGGAACACTGAAGCTTTCTTT. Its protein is CASSLGLDLRGNTEAFF.

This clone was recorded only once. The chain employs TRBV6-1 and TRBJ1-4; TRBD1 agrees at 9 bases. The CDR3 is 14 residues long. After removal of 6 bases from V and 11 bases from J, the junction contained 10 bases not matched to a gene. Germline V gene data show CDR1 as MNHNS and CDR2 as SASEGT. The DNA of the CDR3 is TGTGCCAGCAGGGGAACAGGGGGCCGAGTGAAACTGTTTTTT. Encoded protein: CASRGTGGRVKLFF.

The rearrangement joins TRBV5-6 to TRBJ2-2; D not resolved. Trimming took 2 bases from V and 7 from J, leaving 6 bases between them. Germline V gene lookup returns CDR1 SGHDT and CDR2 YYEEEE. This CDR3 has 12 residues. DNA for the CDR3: TGTGCCAGCAGCTTATGGGACGGGGAGCTGTTTTTT. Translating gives CASSLWDGELFF.

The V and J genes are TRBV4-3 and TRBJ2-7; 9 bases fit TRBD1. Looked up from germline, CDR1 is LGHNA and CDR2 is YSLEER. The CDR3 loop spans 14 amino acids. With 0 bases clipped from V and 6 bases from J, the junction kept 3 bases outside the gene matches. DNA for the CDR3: TGCGCCAGCAGCCAAGATACAGGGGGCGCCGAGCAGTACTTC. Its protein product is CASSQDTGGAEQYF.

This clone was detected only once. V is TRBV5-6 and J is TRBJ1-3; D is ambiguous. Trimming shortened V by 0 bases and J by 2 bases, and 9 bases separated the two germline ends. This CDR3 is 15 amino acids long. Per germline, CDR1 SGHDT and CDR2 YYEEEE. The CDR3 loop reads CASSLETAPGNTIYF. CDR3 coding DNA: TGTGCCAGCAGCTTGGAGACGGCACCTGGAAACACCATATATTTT.

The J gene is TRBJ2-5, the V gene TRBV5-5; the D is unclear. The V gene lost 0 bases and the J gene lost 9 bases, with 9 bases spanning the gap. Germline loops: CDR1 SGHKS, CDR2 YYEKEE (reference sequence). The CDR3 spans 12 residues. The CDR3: CASSLEGLAQYF. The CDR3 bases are TGTGCCAGCAGCTTGGAAGGGCTGGCCCAGTACTTC.

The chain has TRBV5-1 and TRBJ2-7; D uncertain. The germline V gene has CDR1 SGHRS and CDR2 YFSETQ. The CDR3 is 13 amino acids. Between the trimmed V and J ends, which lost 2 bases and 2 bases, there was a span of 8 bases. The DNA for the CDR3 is TGCGCCAGCAGCTTTGCGCCAACCTACGAGCAGTACTTC. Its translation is CASSFAPTYEQYF. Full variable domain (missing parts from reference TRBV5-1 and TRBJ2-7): KAGVTQTPRYLIKTRGQQVTLSCSPISGHRSVSWYQQTPGQGLQFLFEYFSETQRNKGNFPGRFSGRQFSNSRSEMNVSTLELGDSALYLCASSFAPTYEQYFGPGTRLTVT.

CDR3 sequence reads: CASSLGAYEQYF. CDR3 bases: TGTGCCAGCAGCTTAGGGGCCTACGAGCAGTACTTC. The rearrangement joins TRBV7-9 to TRBJ2-5; no clear D. The tail of the sequence fits TRBJ2-7 better, so the J call may be wrong. Germline CDR1 reads SEHNR; CDR2 reads FQNEAQ (reference sequence). The CDR3 spans 12 residues.

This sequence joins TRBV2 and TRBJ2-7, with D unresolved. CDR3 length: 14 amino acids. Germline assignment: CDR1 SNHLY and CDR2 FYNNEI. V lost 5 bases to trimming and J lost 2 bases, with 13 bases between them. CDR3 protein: CASSRAVSTYEQYF. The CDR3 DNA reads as TGTGCCAGCAGTCGGGCAGTTTCCACCTACGAGCAGTACTTC.